One and the same sample provided the 7 T cell receptor beta chains below, sequenced in a study of human T cells and chemical hapten exposure. Using its own MiXCR run on the 5' RACE reads, TCRdb lists one record per CDR3 protein. The table includes 120,000 to 150,000 distinct CDR3 sequences, around 4.4% detected once. Unfractionated whole blood yielded the extracted total RNA. These receptors were collected from a female donor in good health.

The chain couples TRBV11-2 to TRBJ2-3; 7 bases are shared with TRBD2. The V and J ends lost 6 bases and 7 bases, in that order; junction bases with no gene match: 7. The CDR3 has 13 residues. Per germline, CDR1 SGHAT and CDR2 FQNNGV. CDR3 loop: CASSKAGKYTQYF. As DNA, the CDR3 is TGTGCCAGCAGTAAAGCGGGGAAGTATACGCAGTATTTT.

This clonotype was picked up many times. The genes are TRBV10-3 and TRBJ2-1; TRBD2 is a possible D gene (6 bases). Trimming pared 1 base from V and 5 bases from J, leaving 6 bases between. The CDR3 runs to 13 residues. The germline V gene has CDR1 ENHRY and CDR2 SYGVKD. DNA for the CDR3: TGTGCCATCAGTGAGTGGGGGGACAATGAGCAGTTCTTC. As protein: CAISEWGDNEQFF.

This clonotype was detected many times. The chain has TRBV29-1 and TRBJ2-3; D possibly matches TRBD1 or TRBD2 (5 bases each). CDR1 is SQVTM, CDR2 ANQGSEA, per germline. The length of the CDR3 is 14 residues. Trimming stripped 6 bases from V and 1 base from J, with 14 bases between. This chain's CDR3 is CSVRIGTRTDTQYF. The CDR3 nucleotides read TGCAGCGTGCGCATAGGGACCCGCACAGATACGCAGTATTTT.

CDR3 coding DNA: TGTGCCAGCAGCCCGGGGAGGGGCGCGGTGAACGAGCAGTACTTC. It is translated as CASSPGRGAVNEQYF. The V and J genes are TRBV5-4 and TRBJ2-7, with 7 bases matching TRBD2. The CDR3 length is 15 residues. V trimming: 4 bases; J trimming: 5 bases; junction bases outside the gene matches: 12. CDR1 is SGHNT and CDR2 is YYREEE in the germline V gene (reference sequence).

This clonotype was observed at least ten times. This rearrangement joins TRBV20-1 to TRBJ2-7, with a weak D call TRBD1 (6 bases). This CDR3 has 13 amino acids. Trimming removed 8 bases at V and 0 bases at J, with 14 bases between. The germline gives CDR1 DFQATT, CDR2 SNEGSKA (reference sequence). CDR3 residues: CSPRDTLSYEQYF. CDR3 sequence (DNA): TGCAGTCCACGGGACACCCTCTCCTACGAGCAGTACTTC.

In its sample, this clonotype was seen many times. The rearrangement uses TRBV7-9 and TRBJ2-7; D ambiguous. This CDR3 region has 13 residues. V was trimmed by 0 bases and J by 7 bases, leaving 10 bases between them. Germline assignment: CDR1 SEHNR and CDR2 FQNEAQ (reference sequence). CDR3 region: CASSLARMGEQYF. The CDR3 DNA sequence: TGTGCCAGCAGCTTAGCGAGGATGGGGGAGCAGTACTTC.

At least ten counts were recorded for this clonotype. The chain links TRBV19 to TRBJ1-2; the D gene is possibly TRBD1 (5 bases). This CDR3 comprises 16 residues. Germline loops: CDR1 LNHDA, CDR2 SQIVND (reference sequence). Trimming shortened V by 5 bases and J by 2 bases, and 18 bases separated the two germline ends. CDR3 amino acids: CASSDPGGSTNYGYTF. CDR3 DNA: TGTGCCAGTAGTGATCCGGGGGGATCAACAAACTATGGCTACACCTTC. Using reference TRBV19 and TRBJ1-2 for the parts outside the CDR3, the full variable domain is DGGITQSPKYLFRKEGQNVTLSCEQNLNHDAMYWYRQDPGQGLRLIYYSQIVNDFQKGDIAEGYSVSREKKESFPLTVTSAQKNPTAFYLCASSDPGGSTNYGYTFGSGTRLTVV.